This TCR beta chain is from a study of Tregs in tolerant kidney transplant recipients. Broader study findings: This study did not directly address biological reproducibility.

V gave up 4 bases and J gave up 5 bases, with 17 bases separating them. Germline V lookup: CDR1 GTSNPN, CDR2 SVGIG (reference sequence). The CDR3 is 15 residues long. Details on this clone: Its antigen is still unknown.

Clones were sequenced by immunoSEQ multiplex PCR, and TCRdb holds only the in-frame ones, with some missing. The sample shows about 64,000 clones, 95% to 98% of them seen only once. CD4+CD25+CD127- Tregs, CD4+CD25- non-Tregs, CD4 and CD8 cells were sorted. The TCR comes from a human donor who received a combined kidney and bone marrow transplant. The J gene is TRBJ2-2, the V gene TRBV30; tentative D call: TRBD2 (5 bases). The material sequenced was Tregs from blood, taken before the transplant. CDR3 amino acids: CAWKKRRADTGELFF. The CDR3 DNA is TGTGCCTGGAAAAAACGGCGGGCCGATACCGGGGAGCTGTTTTTT.